This T cell receptor (beta chain) was profiled in a study of cytomegalovirus exposure and HLA in healthy donors. Overall study results and limits: CMV antigen specificity of a few CMV-associated chains was confirmed in vitro.

This CDR3 is built from 13 residues. The ends were cut back, 0 bases at V and 10 bases at J, with 7 bases in the middle. Germline lookup yields CDR1 SGHAT and CDR2 FQNNGV. Concerning this clone itself: The antigen is unknown.

Profiled with immunoSEQ multiplex PCR; TCRdb holds only in-frame clones, not every one. The table has around 300,000 clones, 80% to 90% seen once. Sequencing was performed on PBMCs. The source is a woman under 30 in good health and CMV-seronegative. V and J are TRBV11-2 and TRBJ1-6; no clear D. The CDR3 DNA sequence: TGTGCCAGCAGCTTAGACTTATTCTCACCCCTCCACTTT. Protein product: CASSLDLFSPLHF.